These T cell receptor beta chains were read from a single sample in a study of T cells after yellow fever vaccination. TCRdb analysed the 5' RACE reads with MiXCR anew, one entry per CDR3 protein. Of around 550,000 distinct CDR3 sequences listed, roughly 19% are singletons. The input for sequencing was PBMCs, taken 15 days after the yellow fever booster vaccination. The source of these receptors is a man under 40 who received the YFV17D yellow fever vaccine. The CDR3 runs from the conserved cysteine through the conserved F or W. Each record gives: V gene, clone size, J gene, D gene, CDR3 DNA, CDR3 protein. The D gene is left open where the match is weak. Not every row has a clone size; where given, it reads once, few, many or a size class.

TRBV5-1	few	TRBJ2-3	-	TGCGCCAGCAGCTTGGGTGAGGGGCGCACCACAGATACGCAGTATTTT	CASSLGEGRTTDTQYF
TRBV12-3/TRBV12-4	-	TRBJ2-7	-	TGTGCCAGCAGCGTCCAAGGCCGTTACGAGCAGTACTTC	CASSVQGRYEQYF
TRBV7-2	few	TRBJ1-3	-	TGTGCCAGCAGCTTAGTTGCCACGAATTGGGGAAACACCATATATTTT	CASSLVATNWGNTIYF
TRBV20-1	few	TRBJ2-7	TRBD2	TGCAGTGCTAGTGCGAGCCCGGGACTAGCGGGTGACGAGCAGTACTTC	CSASASPGLAGDEQYF
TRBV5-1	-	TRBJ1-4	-	TGCGCCAGCAGCTTGAGGGAGAATGAAAAACTGTTTTTT	CASSLRENEKLFF
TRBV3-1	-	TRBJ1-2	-	TGTGCCAGCAGCCTTCGAGGCCCCGAGACCGTTCACTTC	CASSLRGPETVHF
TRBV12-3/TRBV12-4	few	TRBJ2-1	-	TGTGCCAGCAGTTTGAACCGCAATGAGCAGTTCTTC	CASSLNRNEQFF
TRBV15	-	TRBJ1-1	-	TGTGCCACCAGCAGAGACCCTAAAGGGGGCACTGAAGCTTTCTTT	CATSRDPKGGTEAFF
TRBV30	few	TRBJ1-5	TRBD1	TGTGCCTGGAGTGTAGGGGACAGGAATCAGCCCCAGCATTTT	CAWSVGDRNQPQHF
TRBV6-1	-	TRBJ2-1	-	TGTGCCAGCAGTGATCGGGCTAGCAGCCACTACAATGAGCAGTTCTTC	CASSDRASSHYNEQFF
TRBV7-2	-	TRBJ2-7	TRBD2	TGTGCCAGCAGCTTAGATTCTAGCGGTTACGAGCAGTACTTC	CASSLDSSGYEQYF
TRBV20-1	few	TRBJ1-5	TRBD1	TGCAGTGCTAGGCCGGGACAGGGGGATCAGCCCCAGCATTTT	CSARPGQGDQPQHF
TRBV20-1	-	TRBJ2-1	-	TGCAGTGCTAGAGATAATGAGCGGTCCAGCTCCTACAATGAGCAGTTCTTC	CSARDNERSSSYNEQFF
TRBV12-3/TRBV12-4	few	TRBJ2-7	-	TGTGCCAGCAGTTTAAGGCCCAACTACGAGCAGTACTTC	CASSLRPNYEQYF
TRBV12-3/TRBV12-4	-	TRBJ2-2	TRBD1	TGTGCCAGCAGTTTGGGGCAGGGGGCTATCACCGCCGGGGAGCTGTTTTTT	CASSLGQGAITAGELFF
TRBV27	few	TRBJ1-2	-	TGTGCCAGCAAAACAGGGCCTTATGGCTACACCTTC	CASKTGPYGYTF
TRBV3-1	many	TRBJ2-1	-	TGTGCCAGCAGCCAAGATAGGGGCTACAATGAGCAGTTCTTC	CASSQDRGYNEQFF
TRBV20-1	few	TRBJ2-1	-	TGCAGTGCTAGGAGGGGTGGAGTCGGGCAGTTCTTC	CSARRGGVGQFF
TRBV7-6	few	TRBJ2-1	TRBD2	TGTGCCAGCAGCCCAGGGACTAGCGGGAGCTCCTACAATGAGCAGTTCTTC	CASSPGTSGSSYNEQFF
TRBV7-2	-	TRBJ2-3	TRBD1	TGTGCCAGCAGCTCCTCCGGGACAGGATGGACGCAGTATTTT	CASSSSGTGWTQYF
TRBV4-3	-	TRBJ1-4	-	TGCGCCAGCAGCCAAGATTTGGGGGAAAAACTGTTTTTT	CASSQDLGEKLFF
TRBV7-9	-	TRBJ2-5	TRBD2	TGTGCCAGCAGCCCCGCCCCGACTAGCGAGACCCAGTACTTC	CASSPAPTSETQYF
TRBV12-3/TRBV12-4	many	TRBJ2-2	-	TGTGCCAGCAGTTTAGGACTATCAAACACCGGGGAGCTGTTTTTT	CASSLGLSNTGELFF
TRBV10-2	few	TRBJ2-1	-	TGCGCCAGCGCCCCCCCCCGGCTTGGCAGCGGGAATGAGCAGTTCTTC	CASAPPRLGSGNEQFF
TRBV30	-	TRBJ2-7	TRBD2	TGTGCCTGGAGTGTAACGGGAGGCGTGAACGAGCAGTACTTC	CAWSVTGGVNEQYF
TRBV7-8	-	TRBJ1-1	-	TGTGCCAGCAGCTTAGAGGGGCACACTGAAGCTTTCTTT	CASSLEGHTEAFF
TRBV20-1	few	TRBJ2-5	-	TGCAGTGCTATTCCGGGCCAAGAGACCCAGTACTTC	CSAIPGQETQYF
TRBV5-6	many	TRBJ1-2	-	TGTGCCAGCAGCTTGTTGGGGACCTATGGCTACACCTTC	CASSLLGTYGYTF
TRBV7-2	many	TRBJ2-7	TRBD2	TGTGCCAGCAGTTTCGGGACTAGCGGGAGTTACGAGCAGTACTTC	CASSFGTSGSYEQYF
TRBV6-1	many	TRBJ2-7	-	TGTGCCAGCACCCCCGAAGGCCGCCCCTACGAGCAGTACTTC	CASTPEGRPYEQYF
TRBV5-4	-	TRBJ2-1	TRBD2	TGTGCCAGCAGCTTGGATGGGACTAGCGGGATTTTC	CASSLDGTSGIF
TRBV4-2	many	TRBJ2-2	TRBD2	TGTGCCAGCAGCCAAGGTGTGCTAGCGGGCAACACCGGGGAGCTGTTTTTT	CASSQGVLAGNTGELFF
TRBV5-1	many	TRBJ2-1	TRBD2	TGCGCCAGCAATATCGGGAGGGCCGGAGATGAGCAGTTCTTC	CASNIGRAGDEQFF
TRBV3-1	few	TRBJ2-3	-	TGTGCCAGCAGCCTCGACAAGGGAACGCAGTATTTT	CASSLDKGTQYF
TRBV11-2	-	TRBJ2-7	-	TGTGCCAGCAGCGCCAGGGGGACTTTCTACGAGCAGTACTTC	CASSARGTFYEQYF
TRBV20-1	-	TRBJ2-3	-	TGCAGTGCAGGAGCGGTCAACACAGATACGCAGTATTTT	CSAGAVNTDTQYF
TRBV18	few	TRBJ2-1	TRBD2	TGTGCCAGCTTCCCGGTAGCGGGCTCCTACAATGAGCAGTTCTTC	CASFPVAGSYNEQFF
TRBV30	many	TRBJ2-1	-	TGTGCCTGGAGTCGCGGGGACAACCCCTCCTTTTTCTTC	CAWSRGDNPSFFF
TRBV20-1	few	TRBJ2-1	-	TGCAGTGCTAGTCTACTCCTCTTCGACAATGAGCAGTTCTTC	CSASLLLFDNEQFF
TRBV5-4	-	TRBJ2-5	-	TGTGCCAGCAGCTTGGGTAGCGAGTACCAAGAGACCCAGTACTTC	CASSLGSEYQETQYF
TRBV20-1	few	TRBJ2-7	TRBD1	TGCAGTGCTCAAATGGGACAGGGGTTCTACGAGCAGTACTTC	CSAQMGQGFYEQYF